The clone carrying this T cell receptor (beta chain) came up many times. Its target is not known. TCRdb reanalysed the 5' RACE reads using MiXCR and keeps one entry per CDR3 protein. The sample carries 250,000 to 350,000 distinct CDR3 sequences, roughly 10% recorded once. The sample originates from a study of identical twins. Study-level points and caveats: The analysis was cross-sectional rather than longitudinal within donors. Models predicted less out-of-frame TCR alpha sharing in monozygotic twins than was found. Less excess twin sharing appeared in beta out-of-frame sequences.

The J segment lost 0 bases and the V segment lost 5 bases, leaving 10 bases of the junction unmatched. This CDR3 is built from 17 residues. The germline V gene encodes CDR1 SGHDT and CDR2 YYEEEE. These data were also filed under a second study, of yellow fever vaccine responses in identical twins.

The rearrangement links TRBV5-6 to TRBJ2-5, with 10 bases matching TRBD1. The source is a young woman in good health. Material for sequencing was CD8+ T cells sorted from blood. The CDR3 region is CASRLIRDRGDQETQYF. The CDR3 DNA follows: TGTGCCAGCAGATTAATCCGGGACAGGGGAGACCAAGAGACCCAGTACTTC.